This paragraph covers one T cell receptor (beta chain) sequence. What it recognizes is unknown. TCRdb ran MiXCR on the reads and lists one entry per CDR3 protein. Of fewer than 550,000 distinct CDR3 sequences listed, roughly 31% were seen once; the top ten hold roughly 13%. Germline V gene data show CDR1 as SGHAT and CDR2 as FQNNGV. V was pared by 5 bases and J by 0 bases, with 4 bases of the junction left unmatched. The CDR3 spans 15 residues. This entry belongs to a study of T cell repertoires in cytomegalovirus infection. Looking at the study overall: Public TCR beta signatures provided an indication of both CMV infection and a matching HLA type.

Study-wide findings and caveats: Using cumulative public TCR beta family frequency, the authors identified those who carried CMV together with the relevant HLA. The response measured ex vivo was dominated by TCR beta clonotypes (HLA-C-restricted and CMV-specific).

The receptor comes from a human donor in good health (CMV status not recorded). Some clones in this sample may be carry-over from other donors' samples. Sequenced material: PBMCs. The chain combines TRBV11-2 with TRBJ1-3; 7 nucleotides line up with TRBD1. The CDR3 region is CASSARQGSGNTIYF. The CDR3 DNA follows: TGTGCCAGCAGCGCCCGACAGGGCTCTGGAAACACCATATATTTT.